This T cell receptor beta chain was profiled in a study of cytomegalovirus exposure and HLA in healthy donors. The PCR used 60 Vbeta and 13 Jbeta primers. The repertoire was sequenced with immunoSEQ multiplex PCR; TCRdb's copy has only in-frame clones and lacks some. The sample holds tens of thousands of clones; approximately 70% are singletons and the top ten take about 15%. Study-level points and caveats: The study recorded fewer than 200 TCR beta chains that were cytomegalovirus-associated. Analyzed later, association rates of TCRs varied across HLA loci, with DRB1 most and HLA-C fewest.

V trimming: 0 bases; J trimming: 4 bases; junction bases outside the gene matches: 6. CDR1 is MNHNS, CDR2 SASEGT, per germline. CDR3 size: 17 residues. For this clone: Its antigen is unidentified.

Though nominally healthy at sampling, donors likely had unrecorded immune exposures. The chain has TRBV6-1 and TRBJ2-1; the match to TRBD1 covers 10 bases. The sample consisted of PBMCs. The origin of this receptor is a male donor in good health and CMV-seropositive. The CDR3 DNA reads TGTGCCAGCAGTGAAGCGCCTGACAGGGGGCCATACAATGAGCAGTTCTTC. Translation gives CASSEAPDRGPYNEQFF.